This passage covers 17 T cell receptor beta chains from one sample sequenced in a study of Tregs in tolerant kidney transplant recipients. Produced via immunoSEQ multiplex PCR; TCRdb's table is partial and in-frame only. The data show about 68,000 clones, roughly 89% seen once. The sequencing sample was made of CD4+ T cells from blood. The receptors originated from a human donor in good health.

The chain combines TRBV27 with TRBJ1-1; the D is unclear. Germline V gene sequence: CDR1 MNHEY, CDR2 SMNVEV (reference sequence). V lost 3 bases to trimming and J lost 0 bases, with 8 bases between them. This CDR3 comprises 14 residues. The CDR3 loop is CASSLRIMNTEAFF. CDR3 in DNA: TGTGCCAGCAGTTTGAGGATTATGAACACTGAAGCTTTCTTT.

This clone was observed a handful of times. The chain employs TRBV7-2 and TRBJ2-1; TRBD2 is a possible D gene (6 bases). From germline, CDR1 is SGHTA and CDR2 FQGNSA. Trimming took 2 bases from V and 7 from J, leaving 15 bases between them. This CDR3 is built from 15 residues. CDR3 coding DNA: TGTGCCAGCAGCTTATGGGCTAGCGATTCGAATGAGCAGTTCTTC. It translates to CASSLWASDSNEQFF.

The chain couples TRBV9 to TRBJ1-3, with D unclear. The CDR3 is 13 residues long. V dropped 3 bases and J dropped 3 bases, with 7 bases sitting between them. CDR1 and CDR2 (germline): SGDLS, YYNGEE. CDR3 coding DNA: TGTGCCAGCAGCGCCTTTATTGGAAACACCATATATTTT. Its protein product is CASSAFIGNTIYF.

The chain joins TRBV27 to TRBJ2-3; the D gene is possibly TRBD2 (5 bases). V shed 4 bases and J shed 6 bases, with 5 bases lying between them. The CDR3 contains 11 residues. Germline CDR1 is MNHEY and CDR2 is SMNVEV (reference sequence). CDR3 amino acids: CASSWEDTQYF. CDR3 nucleotide sequence: TGTGCCAGCAGTTGGGAGGATACGCAGTATTTT.

The V and J genes are TRBV4-3 and TRBJ2-3; 13 positions agree with TRBD2. Per the germline V gene, CDR1 is LGHNA and CDR2 is YSLEER. J gave up 4 bases and V 0 bases, and 4 bases lay outside the gene matches. The CDR3 totals 17 residues. The CDR3 DNA reads as TGCGCCAGCAGCCAAGAACTAGCGGGGGGGGTCCCAGATACGCAGTATTTT. Amino acid sequence: CASSQELAGGVPDTQYF.

The rearrangement links TRBV21-1 to TRBJ2-7; the table's D call of TRBD1 was not tested on the DNA. TRBV21-1 is assigned pseudogene status. CDR3 length: 17 amino acids. The CDR3 sequence is CASSGGDSTPRLGEQYF. CDR3 DNA: TGTGCCAGCAGCGGTGGGGACAGCACACCGCGTCTGGGCGAGCAGTACTTC.

This chain links TRBV7-9 with TRBJ1-1; TRBD1 is a possible D gene (5 bases). CDR1 SEHNR and CDR2 FQNEAQ come from the germline V gene (reference sequence). V was cut by 11 bases and J by 0 bases, with 19 bases left in between. The CDR3 consists of 15 residues. CDR3: CAVTEREGMNTEAFF. The CDR3 DNA reads as TGTGCCGTGACAGAACGGGAAGGAATGAACACTGAAGCTTTCTTT.

The genes are TRBV4-2 and TRBJ1-6, with TRBD1 matching 12 bases. Per the germline V gene, CDR1 is LGHNA and CDR2 is YNFKEQ. The CDR3 has 16 amino acids. The V segment lost 5 bases and the J segment 6 bases; nucleotides outside the gene matches: 5. For the CDR3, the DNA is TGTGCCAGCAGCGCAGGGACAGGGGGCTTTAATTCACCCCTCCACTTT. Protein: CASSAGTGGFNSPLHF.

The chain links TRBV19 to TRBJ2-6; 8 nucleotides align to TRBD1. The germline V gene has CDR1 LNHDA and CDR2 SQIVND (reference sequence). The CDR3 is 17 amino acids. V gave up 5 bases and J gave up 2 bases; unmatched junction bases: 8. CDR3 coding DNA: TGTGCCAGTAGTTCGCGTGACAGGGGCCCTGGGGCCAACGTCCTGACTTTC. Its translation: CASSSRDRGPGANVLTF. The variable domain in full, completed from reference TRBV19 and TRBJ2-6, reads DGGITQSPKYLFRKEGQNVTLSCEQNLNHDAMYWYRQDPGQGLRLIYYSQIVNDFQKGDIAEGYSVSREKKESFPLTVTSAQKNPTAFYLCASSSRDRGPGANVLTFGAGSRLTVL.

CDR3 region: CARSPRGQGFYEQYF. CDR3 bases: TGTGCCAGAAGCCCTCGGGGACAGGGATTCTACGAGCAGTACTTC. The chain employs TRBV5-3 and TRBJ2-7, with TRBD1 matching over 9 bases. TRBV5-3 is known as an ORF, though its function is uncertain. The CDR3 length is 15 residues. The V and J ends lost 4 bases and 3 bases, in that order; junction bases with no gene match: 8.

A word on this clone: Because it lacks the conserved phenylalanine or tryptophan at the end, this CDR3 is likely a read error. The DNA is left out, because the CDR3 cannot be placed on it with certainty; the CDR3 is given as TCRdb lists it. This sequence joins TRBV7-9 and TRBJ1-3. Including both end residues, the CDR3 is 11 amino acids long. CDR1 is SEHNR and CDR2 is FQNEAQ in the germline V gene (reference sequence). The CDR3 here is CASSSNFVLNL.

The chain links TRBV2 to TRBJ1-5, with D possibly being TRBD1 (6 bases). V was clipped by 6 bases and J by 3 bases, with 12 bases between them. The CDR3 covers 14 residues. Germline V gives CDR1 SNHLY, CDR2 FYNNEI. CDR3 DNA sequence: TGTGCCAGCAGGGTCCGGACAGTCAATCAGCCCCAGCATTTT. The encoded protein is CASRVRTVNQPQHF.

This clone was detected once. V and J are TRBV4-2 and TRBJ2-3, with a tentative D call TRBD2 (5 bases). Trimming took off 1 base at V and 4 bases at J, with 12 bases between the two ends. This CDR3 has 15 amino acids. CDR1 LGHNA and CDR2 YNFKEQ come from the germline V gene. CDR3 amino acids: CASSQAGFSADTQYF. Here the CDR3 DNA reads TGTGCCAGCAGCCAAGCGGGTTTTAGCGCAGATACGCAGTATTTT.

This chain joins TRBV6-6 and TRBJ1-1; no firm D call. From germline, CDR1 is MNHNY and CDR2 SVGAGI (reference sequence). The CDR3 has 14 amino acids. Between the trimmed V and J ends, which lost 5 bases and 2 bases, there was a span of 12 bases. The CDR3 coding sequence is TGTGCCAGCAGTGACGACCCTGAAAACACTGAAGCTTTCTTT. Translating gives CASSDDPENTEAFF.

The CDR3 bases are TGTGCCAGCAGGGTTAGCCTTGGGGATAATCAGCCCCAGCATTTT. Translating it yields CASRVSLGDNQPQHF. The chain employs TRBV6-1 and TRBJ1-5; D is undetermined. The CDR3 runs to 15 residues. Trimming removed 6 bases from V and 4 bases from J, with 16 bases in between. CDR1 is MNHNS and CDR2 is SASEGT in the germline V gene.

V and J are TRBV6-6 and TRBJ2-1; D is uncertain. The CDR3 length is 12 residues. The germline V and J ends were trimmed by 4 bases and 4 bases, with 5 bases remaining between them. CDR1 MNHNY and CDR2 SVGAGI come from the germline V gene (reference sequence). The CDR3 spells CASSSLYNEQFF. DNA of the CDR3: TGTGCCAGCAGTTCCCTATACAATGAGCAGTTCTTC.

The chain links TRBV19 to TRBJ2-1; TRBD2 agrees at 11 bases. Germline V gene data show CDR1 as LNHDA and CDR2 as SQIVND (reference sequence). CDR3 length: 17 amino acids. The V segment lost 1 base and the J segment 4 bases; nucleotides outside the gene matches: 6. Here the CDR3 reads CASSIGAGTSGYNEQFF. The CDR3 coding sequence is TGTGCCAGTAGTATAGGGGCCGGGACTAGCGGTTACAATGAGCAGTTCTTC.